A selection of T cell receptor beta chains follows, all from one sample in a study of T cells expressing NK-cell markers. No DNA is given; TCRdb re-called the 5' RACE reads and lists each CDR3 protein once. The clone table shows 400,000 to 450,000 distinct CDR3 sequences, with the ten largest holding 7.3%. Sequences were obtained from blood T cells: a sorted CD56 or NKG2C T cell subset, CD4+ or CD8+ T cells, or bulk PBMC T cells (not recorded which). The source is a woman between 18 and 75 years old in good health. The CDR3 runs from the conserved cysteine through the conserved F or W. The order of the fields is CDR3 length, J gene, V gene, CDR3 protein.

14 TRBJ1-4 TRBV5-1 CASSLGDINEKLFF
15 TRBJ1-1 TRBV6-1 CASSSTPDLDTEAFF
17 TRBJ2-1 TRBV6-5 CASSYSPWTGGGNEQFF
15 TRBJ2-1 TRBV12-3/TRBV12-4 CASSFLAGPLNEQFF
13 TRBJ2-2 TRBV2 CASRTRVTGELFF
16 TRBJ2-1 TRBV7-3 CASSLTGGTGINEQFF
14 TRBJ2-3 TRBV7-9 CASSSGLGEDTQYF
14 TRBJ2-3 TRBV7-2 CASSFAGVPDTQYF
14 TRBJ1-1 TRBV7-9 CASSLLIGDTEAFF
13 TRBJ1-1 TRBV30 CAWSVGGNTEAFF
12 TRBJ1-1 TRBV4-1 CASSRSGTEAFF
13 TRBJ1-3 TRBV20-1 CSASITGGNTIYF
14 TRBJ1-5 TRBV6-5 CASSYSTGLKPQHF
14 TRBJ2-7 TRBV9 CASSPLGTAYEQYF
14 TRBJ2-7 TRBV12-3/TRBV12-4 CASSPTTAYYEQYF
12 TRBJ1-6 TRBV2 CASSEARSPLHF
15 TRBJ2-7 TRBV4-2 CASSLGAGGDYEQYF
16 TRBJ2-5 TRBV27 CASSSWGASLQETQYF
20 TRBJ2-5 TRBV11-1 CASSHFSGTSHPGQQETQYF
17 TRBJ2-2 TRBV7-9 CASSPLAGLANTGELFF
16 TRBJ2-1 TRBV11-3 CASSLDRAGDENEQFF
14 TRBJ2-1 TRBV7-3 CASSLSRAPGEQFF
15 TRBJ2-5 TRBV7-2 CASSLGGNMGETQYF
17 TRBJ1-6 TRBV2 CASSEDGSLRDNSPLHF
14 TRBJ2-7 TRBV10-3 CAISESRQGDEQYF
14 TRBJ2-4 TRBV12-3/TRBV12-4 CASSLRETKNIQYF
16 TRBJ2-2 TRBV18 CASSPPAGANTGELFF
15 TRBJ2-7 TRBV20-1 CSAQNPRDSSYEQYF
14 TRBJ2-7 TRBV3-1 CASSQAGPVYEQYF